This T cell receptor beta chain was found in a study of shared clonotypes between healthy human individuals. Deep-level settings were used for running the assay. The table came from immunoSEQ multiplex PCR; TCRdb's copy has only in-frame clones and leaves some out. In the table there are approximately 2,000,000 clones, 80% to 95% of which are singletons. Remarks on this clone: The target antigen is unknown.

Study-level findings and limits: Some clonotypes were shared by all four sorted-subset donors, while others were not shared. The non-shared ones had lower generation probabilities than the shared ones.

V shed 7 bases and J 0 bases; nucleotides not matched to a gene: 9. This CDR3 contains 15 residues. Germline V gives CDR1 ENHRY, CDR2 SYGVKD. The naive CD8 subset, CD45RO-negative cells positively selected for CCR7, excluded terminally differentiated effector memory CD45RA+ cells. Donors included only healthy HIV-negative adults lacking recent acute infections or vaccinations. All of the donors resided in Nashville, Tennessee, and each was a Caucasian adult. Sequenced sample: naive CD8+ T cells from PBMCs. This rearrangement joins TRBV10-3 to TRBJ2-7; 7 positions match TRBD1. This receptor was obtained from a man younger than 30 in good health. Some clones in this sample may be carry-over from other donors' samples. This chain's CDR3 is CAINGADRSSYEQYF. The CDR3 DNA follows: TGTGCCATCAACGGGGCGGACAGGAGCTCCTACGAGCAGTACTTC.